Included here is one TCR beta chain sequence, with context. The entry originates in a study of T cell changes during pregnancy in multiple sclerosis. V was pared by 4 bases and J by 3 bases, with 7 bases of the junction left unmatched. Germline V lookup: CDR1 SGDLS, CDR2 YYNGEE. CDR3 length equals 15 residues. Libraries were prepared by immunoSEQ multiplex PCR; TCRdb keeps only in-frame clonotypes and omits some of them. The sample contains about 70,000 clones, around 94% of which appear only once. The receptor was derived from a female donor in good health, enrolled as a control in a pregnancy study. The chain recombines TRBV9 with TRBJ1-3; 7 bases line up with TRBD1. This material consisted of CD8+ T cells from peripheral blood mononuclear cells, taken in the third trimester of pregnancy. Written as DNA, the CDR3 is TGTGCCAGCAGCACCGGGACAGACATTGGAAACACCATATATTTT. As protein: CASSTGTDIGNTIYF.